The present entry profiles one T cell receptor beta chain with its context. What it binds is unknown. These data belong to a study of blood T cells in healthy people across ages. Notes on the study in general: Fewer expanded clones and more diversity marked long-lived versus aged donors.

Sample-barcoded 5' priming and a J-beta primer mix drove a second PCR of about 6 to 12 cycles. TCRdb fed the 5' RACE reads into MiXCR, producing one record per CDR3 protein. This repertoire shows under 1,100,000 distinct CDR3 sequences, under 30% found once; its top ten account for less than 0.85%. CDR1 and CDR2 (germline): SQVTM, ANQGSEA. This CDR3 has 16 amino acids. Trimming removed 0 bases from V and 2 bases from J, with 14 bases in between. The data were also submitted as part of a second study, on T cells of mothers and their children. That report notes: A few healthy Caucasian mothers and their six children donated. An overlap that was slightly higher, though non-significant, was seen in related mother-child pairs versus unrelated pairs.

The chain employs TRBV29-1 and TRBJ2-1, with D possibly TRBD2 on 5 matching bases. This clonotype was obtained from a girl aged 2 to 10 in good health. The material sequenced was blood. CDR3 in DNA: TGCAGCGTTGAAGATCCGGAGGAAAGAACCTACAATGAGCAGTTCTTC. The encoded protein is CSVEDPEERTYNEQFF.